This T cell receptor (beta chain) was captured in a study of CXCR3-negative and CXCR3-positive naive CD8 T cells. The length of the CDR3 is 15 residues. In germline, CDR1 is SGHRS, CDR2 YFSETQ. TRB cDNA was prepared as libraries by UMI-labeled 5' RACE. TCRdb reprocessed the 5' RACE reads; each CDR3 protein has one entry and no DNA is given. In all, the sample yields over 55,000 distinct CDR3 sequences. The clonotype originates from a human donor in good health. Some clones in this sample may be carry-over from other donors' samples. The chain couples TRBV5-1 to TRBJ2-2; checking the TCRdb D call of TRBD1 is not possible without DNA. Sequenced material: memory CD8+ T cells from blood. The CDR3 protein is CASSGGQPYTGELFF.